This TCR beta chain originates from a study of blood T cell repertoires in COVID-19. Study-wide background: Sources were T cells, B-cell-depleted T cells, or PBMCs; the material itself was cDNA or gDNA.

Study processing details: It was from reference gene primer amplification that nucleated cell counts were estimated. Assay: immunoSEQ multiplex PCR; the TCRdb copy retains only in-frame clones and omits some. That table furnishes V, J and clone size, whereas the DNA furnished D and trimming. The data contain roughly 200,000 clones, 80% to 90% of them seen just once; the ten biggest clones take up roughly 12%. The CDR3 consists of 18 residues. Participant-reported clinical history was the basis for cohort assignment. Two negative PCRs, clearance, or symptom resolution characterized the recovered Cohort 3 donors.

The origin of this receptor is a man in his forties or fifties who had recovered from COVID-19. Sequenced material: PBMCs or T cells enriched from blood (not recorded which). The J gene is TRBJ2-1, the V gene TRBV21-1; TRBD2, the D gene given by the table, was not confirmed from the DNA. TRBV21-1 is classified as a pseudogene. The CDR3 coding sequence is TGTGCCAGCAGCCGCCACGGGACTAGCGGGAGGGCTCCCAATGAGCAGTTCTTC. Translated, it gives CASSRHGTSGRAPNEQFF.